This T cell receptor (beta chain) was sequenced during a study of cytomegalovirus exposure and HLA in healthy donors. Background on the study: Unique TCRs from HLA-typed donors, roughly 89 million of them, were held in an early data release.

Study findings and constraints: In a later analysis, an Asian-associated ancestry cluster reportedly showed fewer N-insertions than the approximately 670-donor mean.

Use of 60 Vbeta and 13 Jbeta primers characterized the PCR. Method: immunoSEQ multiplex PCR; TCRdb's copy keeps in-frame clones and lacks some. The table includes roughly 200,000 clones, around four fifths detected once. CDR3 length equals 16 residues. CDR1 and CDR2 from the germline V gene are MNHEY and SMNVEV (reference sequence). J lost 3 bases, V lost 3 bases, and 4 bases had no gene match. Concerning this clone: Its antigen is not identified.

The sample comprised PBMCs. This clonotype was sampled from a woman aged 35 to 49 in good health and CMV-seronegative. The chain joins TRBV27 to TRBJ2-2; 10 bases align to TRBD2. The CDR3 region has the DNA TGTGCCAGCAGTTTTGGGCTAGCGGGGGACACCGGGGAGCTGTTTTTT. Translation: CASSFGLAGDTGELFF.